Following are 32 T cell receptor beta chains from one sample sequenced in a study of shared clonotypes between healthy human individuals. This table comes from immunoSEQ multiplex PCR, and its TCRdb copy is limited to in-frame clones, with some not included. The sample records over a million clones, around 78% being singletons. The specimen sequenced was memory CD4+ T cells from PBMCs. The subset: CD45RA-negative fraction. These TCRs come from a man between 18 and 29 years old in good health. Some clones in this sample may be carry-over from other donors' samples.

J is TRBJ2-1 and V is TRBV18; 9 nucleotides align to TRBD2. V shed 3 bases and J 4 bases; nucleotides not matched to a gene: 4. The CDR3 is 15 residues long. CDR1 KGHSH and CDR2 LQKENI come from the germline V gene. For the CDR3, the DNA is TGTGCCAGCTCACCTAGCGGGAGCACTTACAATGAGCAGTTCTTC. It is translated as CASSPSGSTYNEQFF.

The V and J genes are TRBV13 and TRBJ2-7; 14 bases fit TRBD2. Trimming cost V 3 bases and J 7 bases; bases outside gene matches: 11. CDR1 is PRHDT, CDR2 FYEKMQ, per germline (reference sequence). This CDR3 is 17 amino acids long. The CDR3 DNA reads TGTGCCAGCAGCTTGGGGACTAGCGGGAGAAGTTCCTGGGAGCAGTACTTC. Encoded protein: CASSLGTSGRSSWEQYF. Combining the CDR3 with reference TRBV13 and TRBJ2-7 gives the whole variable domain AAGVIQSPRHLIKEKRETATLKCYPIPRHDTVYWYQQGPGQDPQFLISFYEKMQSDKGSIPDRFSAQQFSDYHSELNMSSLELGDSALYFCASSLGTSGRSSWEQYFGPGTRLTVT.

The CDR3 region is CASSDRGRASNEQFF. As DNA, the CDR3 is TGCGCCAGCAGTGATCGTGGGAGGGCCAGTAATGAGCAGTTCTTC. This rearrangement joins TRBV10-1 to TRBJ2-1; 7 bases match TRBD2. Germline trimming cut 3 bases from V and 7 bases from J; bases unmatched to any gene: 9. Germline V CDR1 and CDR2: WNHNN, SYGVQD (reference sequence). The CDR3 consists of 15 residues.

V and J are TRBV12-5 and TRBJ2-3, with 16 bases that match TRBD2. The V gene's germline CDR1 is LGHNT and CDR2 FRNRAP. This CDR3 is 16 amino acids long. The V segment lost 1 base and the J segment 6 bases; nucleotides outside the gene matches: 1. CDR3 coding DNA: TGTGCTAGTGGTTTGGGGGGACTAGCGGGAGGGGATACGCAGTATTTT. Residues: CASGLGGLAGGDTQYF.

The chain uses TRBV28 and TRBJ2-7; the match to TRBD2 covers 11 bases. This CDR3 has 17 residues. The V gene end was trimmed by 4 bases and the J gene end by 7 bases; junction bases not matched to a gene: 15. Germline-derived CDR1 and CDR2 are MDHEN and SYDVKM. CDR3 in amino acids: CASSSMGLAANRGEQYF. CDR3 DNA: TGTGCCAGCAGTTCGATGGGACTAGCGGCTAACCGAGGAGAGCAGTACTTC.

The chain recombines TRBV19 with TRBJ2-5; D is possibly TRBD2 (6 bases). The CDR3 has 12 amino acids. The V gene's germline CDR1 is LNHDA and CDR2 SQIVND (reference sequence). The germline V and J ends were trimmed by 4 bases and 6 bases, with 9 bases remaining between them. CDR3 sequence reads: CASSRAGKTQYF. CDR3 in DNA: TGTGCCAGTAGTAGGGCGGGGAAGACCCAGTACTTC.

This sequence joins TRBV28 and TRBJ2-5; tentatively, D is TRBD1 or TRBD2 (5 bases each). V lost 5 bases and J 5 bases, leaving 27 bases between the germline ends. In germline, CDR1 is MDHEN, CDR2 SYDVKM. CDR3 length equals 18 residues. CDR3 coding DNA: TGTGCCAGCAGTGCCCCCCGGGACGCGAAGCATCTGGGGGAGACCCAGTACTTC. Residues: CASSAPRDAKHLGETQYF.

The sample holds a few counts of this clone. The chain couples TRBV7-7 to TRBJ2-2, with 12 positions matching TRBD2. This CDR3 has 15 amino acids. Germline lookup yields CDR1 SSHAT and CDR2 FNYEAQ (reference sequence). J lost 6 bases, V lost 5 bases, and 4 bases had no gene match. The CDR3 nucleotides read TGTGCCAGCAGCCTGACTAGCGGGAGAGCCGGGGAGCTGTTTTTT. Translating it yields CASSLTSGRAGELFF.

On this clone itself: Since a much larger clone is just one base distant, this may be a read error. DNA of the CDR3: TGTGCCAGCAGCCAAGCGGGGGAGACCCAGTACTTC. Protein product: CASSQAGETQYF. The chain recombines TRBV7-2 with TRBJ2-5, with TRBD2 matching over 7 bases. V shed 5 bases and J 5 bases; nucleotides not matched to a gene: 2. Germline values: CDR1 SGHTA, CDR2 FQGNSA. The CDR3 has 12 residues.

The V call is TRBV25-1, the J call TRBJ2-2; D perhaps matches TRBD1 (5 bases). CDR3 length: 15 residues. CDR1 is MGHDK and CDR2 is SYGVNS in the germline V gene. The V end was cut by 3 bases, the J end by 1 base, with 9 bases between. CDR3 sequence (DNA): TGTGCCAGCAGTGACGGACATCAGAACACCGGGGAGCTGTTTTTT. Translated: CASSDGHQNTGELFF.

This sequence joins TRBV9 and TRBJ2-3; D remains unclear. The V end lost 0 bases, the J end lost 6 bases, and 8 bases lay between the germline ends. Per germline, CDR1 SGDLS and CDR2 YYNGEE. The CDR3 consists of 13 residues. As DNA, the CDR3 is TGTGCCAGCAGCGTAGGTGACGGGGATACGCAGTATTTT. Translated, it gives CASSVGDGDTQYF.

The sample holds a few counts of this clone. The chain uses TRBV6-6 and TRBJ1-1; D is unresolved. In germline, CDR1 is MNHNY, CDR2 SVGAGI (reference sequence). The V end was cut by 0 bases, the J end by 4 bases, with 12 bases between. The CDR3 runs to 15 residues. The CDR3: CASSYSSGSGTEAFF. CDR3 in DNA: TGTGCCAGCAGTTACTCGTCAGGTTCGGGCACTGAAGCTTTCTTT.

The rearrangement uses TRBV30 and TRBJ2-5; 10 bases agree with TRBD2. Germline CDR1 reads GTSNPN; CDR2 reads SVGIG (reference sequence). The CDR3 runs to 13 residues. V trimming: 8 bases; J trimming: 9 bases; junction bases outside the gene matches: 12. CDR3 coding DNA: TGTGCCGGACAAGCGGGAGGGCCTACCCCCCAGTACTTC. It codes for CAGQAGGPTPQYF.

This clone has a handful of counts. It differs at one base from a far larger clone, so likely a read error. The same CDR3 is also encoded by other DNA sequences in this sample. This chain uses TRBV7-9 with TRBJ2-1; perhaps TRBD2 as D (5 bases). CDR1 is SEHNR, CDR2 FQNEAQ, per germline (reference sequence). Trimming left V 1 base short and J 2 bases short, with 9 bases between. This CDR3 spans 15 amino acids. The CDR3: CASSLVPEAYNEQFF. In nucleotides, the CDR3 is TGTGCCAGCAGCTTAGTTCCGGAGGCCTACAATGAGCAGTTCTTC. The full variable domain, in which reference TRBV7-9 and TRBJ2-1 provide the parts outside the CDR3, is DTGVSQNPRHKITKRGQNVTFRCDPISEHNRLYWYRQTLGQGPEFLTYFQNEAQLEKSRLLSDRFSAERPKGSFSTLEIQRTEQGDSAMYLCASSLVPEAYNEQFFGPGTRLTVL.

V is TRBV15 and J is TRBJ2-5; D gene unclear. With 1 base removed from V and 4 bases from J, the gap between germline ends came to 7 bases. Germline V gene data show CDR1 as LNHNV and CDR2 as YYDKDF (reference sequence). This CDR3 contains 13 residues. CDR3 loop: CATSRGARETQYF. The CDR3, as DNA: TGTGCCACCAGCAGAGGGGCTAGAGAGACCCAGTACTTC.

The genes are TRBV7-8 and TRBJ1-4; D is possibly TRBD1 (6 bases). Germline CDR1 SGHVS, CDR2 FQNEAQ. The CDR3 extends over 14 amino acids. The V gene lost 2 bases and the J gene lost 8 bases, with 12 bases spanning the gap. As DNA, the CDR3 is TGTGCCAGCAGCTTAATGGGGCAGGGGGAAAAACTGTTTTTT. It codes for CASSLMGQGEKLFF.

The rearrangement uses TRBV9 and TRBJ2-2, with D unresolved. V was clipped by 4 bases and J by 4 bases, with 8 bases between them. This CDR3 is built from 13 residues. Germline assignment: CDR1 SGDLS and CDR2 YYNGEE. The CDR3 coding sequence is TGTGCCAGCAGCAGAGACCTCACCGGGGAGCTGTTTTTT. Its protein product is CASSRDLTGELFF.

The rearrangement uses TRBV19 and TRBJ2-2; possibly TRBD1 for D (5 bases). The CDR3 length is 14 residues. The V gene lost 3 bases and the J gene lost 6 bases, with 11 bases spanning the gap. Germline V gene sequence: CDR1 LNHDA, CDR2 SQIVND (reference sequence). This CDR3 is CASSIDRTPGELFF. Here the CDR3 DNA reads TGTGCCAGTAGTATTGATAGGACACCCGGGGAGCTGTTTTTT.

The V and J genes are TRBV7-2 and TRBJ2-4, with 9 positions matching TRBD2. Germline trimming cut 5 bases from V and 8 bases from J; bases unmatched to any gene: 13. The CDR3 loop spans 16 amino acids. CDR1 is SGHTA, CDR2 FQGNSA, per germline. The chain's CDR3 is CASSLVASGNGHIQYF. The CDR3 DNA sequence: TGTGCCAGCAGCCTTGTAGCTAGCGGGAACGGGCACATTCAGTACTTC.

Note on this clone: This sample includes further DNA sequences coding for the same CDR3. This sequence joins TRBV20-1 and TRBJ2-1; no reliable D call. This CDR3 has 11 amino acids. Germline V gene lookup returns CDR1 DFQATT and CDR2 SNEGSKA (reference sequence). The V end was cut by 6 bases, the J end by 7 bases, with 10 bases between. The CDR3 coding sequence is TGCAGTGCGCCGCGCGAGAATGAGCAGTTCTTC. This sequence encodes CSAPRENEQFF.

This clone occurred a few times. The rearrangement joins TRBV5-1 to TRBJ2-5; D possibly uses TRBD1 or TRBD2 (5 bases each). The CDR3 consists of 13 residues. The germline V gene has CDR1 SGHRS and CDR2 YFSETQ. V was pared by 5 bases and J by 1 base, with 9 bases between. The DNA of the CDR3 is TGCGCCAGCAGTGTGGGGGTCCAAGAGACCCAGTACTTC. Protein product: CASSVGVQETQYF.

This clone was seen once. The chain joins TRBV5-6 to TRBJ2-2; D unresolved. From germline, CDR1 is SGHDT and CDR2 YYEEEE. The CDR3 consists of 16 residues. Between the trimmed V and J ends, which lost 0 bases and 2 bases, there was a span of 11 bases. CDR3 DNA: TGTGCCAGCAGCTTGGTGGCAAAAACCAACACCGGGGAGCTGTTTTTT. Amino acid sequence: CASSLVAKTNTGELFF.

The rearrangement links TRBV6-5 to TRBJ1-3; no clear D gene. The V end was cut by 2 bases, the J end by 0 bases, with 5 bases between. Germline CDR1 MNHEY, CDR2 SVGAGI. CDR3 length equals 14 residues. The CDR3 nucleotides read TGTGCCAGCAGTTACGGGTTCTCTGGAAACACCATATATTTT. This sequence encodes CASSYGFSGNTIYF.

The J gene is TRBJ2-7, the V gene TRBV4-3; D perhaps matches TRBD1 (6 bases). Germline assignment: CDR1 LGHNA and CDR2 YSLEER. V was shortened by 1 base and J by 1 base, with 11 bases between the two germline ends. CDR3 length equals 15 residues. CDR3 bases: TGCGCCAGCAGCCAAGCAGTGCAGGGGTCCTACGAGCAGTACTTC. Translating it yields CASSQAVQGSYEQYF.

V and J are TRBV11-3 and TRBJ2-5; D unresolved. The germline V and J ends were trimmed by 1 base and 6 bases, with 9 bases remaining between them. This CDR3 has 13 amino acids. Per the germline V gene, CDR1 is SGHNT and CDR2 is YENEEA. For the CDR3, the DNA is TGTGCCAGCAGCTTAGGGGCTACGAAGACCCAGTACTTC. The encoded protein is CASSLGATKTQYF.

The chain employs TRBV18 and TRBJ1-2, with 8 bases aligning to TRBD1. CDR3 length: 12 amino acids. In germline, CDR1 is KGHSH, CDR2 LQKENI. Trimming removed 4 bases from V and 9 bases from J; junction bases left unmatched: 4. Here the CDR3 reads CASSQGQGRYTF. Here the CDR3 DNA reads TGTGCCAGCTCACAAGGACAGGGTCGCTACACCTTC.

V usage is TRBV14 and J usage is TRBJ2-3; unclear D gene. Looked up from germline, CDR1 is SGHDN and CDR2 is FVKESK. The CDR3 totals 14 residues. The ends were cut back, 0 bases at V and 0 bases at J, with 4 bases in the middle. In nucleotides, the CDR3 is TGTGCCAGCAGCCAAGACGTGAGCACAGATACGCAGTATTTT. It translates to CASSQDVSTDTQYF.

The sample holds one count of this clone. The CDR3 DNA is TGTGCCAGCAGTATTACAGGGACTCACAATGGCTACACCTTC. This encodes CASSITGTHNGYTF. The chain recombines TRBV6-4 with TRBJ1-2; possibly TRBD1 for D (6 bases). Trimming took 5 bases from V and 6 from J, leaving 16 bases between them. The CDR3 is 14 residues long. Germline values: CDR1 MRHNA, CDR2 SNTAGT.

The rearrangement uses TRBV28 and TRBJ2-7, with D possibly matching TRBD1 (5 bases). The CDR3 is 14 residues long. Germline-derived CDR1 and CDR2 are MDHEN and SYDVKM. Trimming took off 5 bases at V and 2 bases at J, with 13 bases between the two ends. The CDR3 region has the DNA TGTGCCAGCAGTCTCGCCCAGGGCCCCTACGAGCAGTACTTC. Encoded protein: CASSLAQGPYEQYF.

CDR3 coding DNA: TGTGCCATCAGGTCAAACAGGGGCGACGAGCAGTACTTC. It specifies CAIRSNRGDEQYF. The chain has TRBV10-3 and TRBJ2-7; TRBD1 matches at 7 bases. Germline lookup yields CDR1 ENHRY and CDR2 SYGVKD. With V trimmed by 6 bases and J by 5 bases, 7 bases remained unmatched. The length of the CDR3 is 13 residues.

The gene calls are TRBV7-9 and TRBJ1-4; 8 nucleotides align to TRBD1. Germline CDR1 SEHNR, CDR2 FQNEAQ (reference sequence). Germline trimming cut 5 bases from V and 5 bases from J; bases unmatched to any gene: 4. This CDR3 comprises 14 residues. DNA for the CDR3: TGTGCCAGCAGCCACAGGACAGGGAATGAAAAACTGTTTTTT. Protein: CASSHRTGNEKLFF.

CDR3 nucleotide sequence: TGTGCCAGCACCCCAGTCGCGGGGACTTACGAGCAGTACTTC. Protein: CASTPVAGTYEQYF. The V call is TRBV5-5, the J call TRBJ2-7, with a weak D call TRBD2 (6 bases). CDR1 and CDR2 (germline): SGHKS, YYEKEE (reference sequence). V was cut by 6 bases and J by 4 bases, with 17 bases left in between. The CDR3 is 14 residues long.